This TCR beta chain was identified in a study of cytomegalovirus exposure and HLA in healthy donors. A remark on this clone: Its antigen is currently unknown.

The CDR3 is 13 amino acids. The V and J ends lost 5 bases and 4 bases, in that order; junction bases with no gene match: 4. The germline CDR1 and CDR2 sequences are GTSNPN and SVGIG (reference sequence). The primer mix had 60 Vbeta and 13 Jbeta primers. Sequencing was performed with immunoSEQ multiplex PCR; in TCRdb, only in-frame clones are kept and a portion is missing. The sample records more than 95,000 clones, 64% being singletons. The study's findings and limits: Later on, analysis showed that most CMV-associated TCR beta chains appeared to be HLA-restricted. HLA alleles showed associations with some 17,000 TCR beta sequences in a later analysis, at a 0.05 false discovery rate.

Material for sequencing was PBMCs. The V gene is TRBV30, the J gene TRBJ2-7; 11 bases are a match to TRBD1. The clonotype comes from a man aged 60-69 years in good health and CMV-seronegative. CDR3 sequence: CAWLRDRGYEQYF. Here the CDR3 DNA reads TGTGCCTGGCTCCGGGACAGGGGGTACGAGCAGTACTTC.